This entry lists 11 T cell receptor beta chains sequenced from one sample in a study of OX40 agonist ivuxolimab in advanced cancers. Repertoires were generated with immunoSEQ multiplex PCR, while TCRdb's copy carries only in-frame clones and drops some. Seen here are about 81,000 clones, approximately 90% observed once, and the top ten hold around 0.45%. The specimen was CD4+ or CD8+ T cells sorted from blood, collected in a trial of the OX40 agonist ivuxolimab. The receptors stem from an adult with an advanced solid tumor such as melanoma, head and neck, liver or kidney cancer.

The chain has TRBV7-3 and TRBJ1-1; D possibly corresponds to TRBD1 (5 bases). With 1 base removed from V and 8 bases from J, the gap between germline ends came to 14 bases. The germline V gene has CDR1 SGHTA and CDR2 FQGTGA. The CDR3 sequence is 14 residues long. The CDR3 sequence is CASSLNQGGREAFF. CDR3 sequence (DNA): TGTGCCAGCAGCTTAAACCAGGGTGGAAGGGAAGCTTTCTTT.

The rearrangement links TRBV18 to TRBJ1-1, with 7 bases aligning to TRBD1. The CDR3 consists of 13 residues. V dropped 6 bases and J dropped 2; count of bases not matched to a gene: 3. Germline V gene sequence: CDR1 KGHSH, CDR2 LQKENI. The CDR3 nucleotides are TGTGCCAGCTCGCGGGACAGCAACACTGAAGCTTTCTTT. Translating it yields CASSRDSNTEAFF.

This clone was recorded a few times. This chain connects TRBV7-9 to TRBJ1-1; TRBD1 aligns across 8 bases. Germline V gives CDR1 SEHNR, CDR2 FQNEAQ (reference sequence). V lost 5 bases to trimming and J lost 4 bases; unmatched junction nucleotides: 3. This CDR3 is built from 13 residues. CDR3 sequence reads: CASSLTGGTEAFF. The CDR3 DNA sequence: TGTGCCAGCAGCCTAACAGGGGGCACTGAAGCTTTCTTT.

CDR3: CSVGGTYGYTF. The CDR3 DNA reads TGCAGCGTTGGCGGCACCTATGGCTACACCTTC. The rearrangement joins TRBV29-1 to TRBJ1-2, with D hard to call. This CDR3 has 11 residues. With 4 bases removed from V and 4 bases from J, the gap between germline ends came to 7 bases. CDR1 and CDR2 from the germline V gene are SQVTM and ANQGSEA.

V is TRBV7-2 and J is TRBJ2-1; a possible D gene is TRBD2 (5 bases). V was shortened by 5 bases and J by 0 bases, with 11 bases between the two germline ends. The CDR3 is made up of 15 amino acids. Germline assignment: CDR1 SGHTA and CDR2 FQGNSA. The CDR3 protein is CASSPDFGSYNEQFF. The CDR3 DNA sequence: TGTGCCAGCAGCCCGGACTTCGGCTCCTACAATGAGCAGTTCTTC.

The chain links TRBV7-8 to TRBJ2-7, with 10 bases identical to TRBD1. The CDR3 contains 16 residues. Germline loops: CDR1 SGHVS, CDR2 FQNEAQ. With V trimmed by 5 bases and J by 3 bases, 10 bases remained unmatched. CDR3 DNA: TGTGCCAGCAGCATATCCGGGACAGGGGATCTCTACGAGCAGTACTTC. This encodes CASSISGTGDLYEQYF. Using reference TRBV7-8 and TRBJ2-7 for the parts outside the CDR3, the full variable domain is GAGVSQSPRYKVAKRGQDVALRCDPISGHVSLFWYQQALGQGPEFLTYFQNEAQLDKSGLPSDRFFAERPEGSVSTLKIQRTQQEDSAVYLCASSISGTGDLYEQYFGPGTRLTVT.

The chain employs TRBV28 and TRBJ2-2; D is perhaps TRBD1 (5 bases). Germline values: CDR1 MDHEN, CDR2 SYDVKM. The CDR3 contains 16 residues. The V end was cut by 5 bases, the J end by 2 bases, with 15 bases between. CDR3 sequence: CASSPRRTRNTGELFF. In DNA form, the CDR3 reads TGTGCCAGCAGTCCACGAAGGACAAGAAACACCGGGGAGCTGTTTTTT. Looking up the rest from reference TRBV28 and TRBJ2-2 gives the full variable domain: DVKVTQSSRYLVKRTGEKVFLECVQDMDHENMFWYRQDPGLGLRLIYFSYDVKMKEKGDIPEGYSVSREKKERFSLILESASTNQTSMYLCASSPRRTRNTGELFFGEGSRLTVL.

The rearrangement uses TRBV14 and TRBJ2-7, with D perhaps assigned TRBD1 or TRBD2 (5 bases each). The CDR3 is made up of 15 amino acids. V was trimmed by 2 bases and J by 3 bases, leaving 14 bases between them. Germline loops: CDR1 SGHDN, CDR2 FVKESK. CDR3: CASSQHRDRHYEQYF. The CDR3 bases are TGTGCCAGCAGCCAACACCGGGACCGGCACTACGAGCAGTACTTC.

The rearrangement uses TRBV6-1 and TRBJ1-1; unclear D gene. Germline assignment: CDR1 MNHNS and CDR2 SASEGT. The CDR3 length is 12 residues. V dropped 6 bases and J dropped 3 bases, with 8 bases sitting between them. The CDR3 spells CASRERYTEAFF. The CDR3, as DNA: TGTGCCAGCAGGGAGAGGTACACTGAAGCTTTCTTT.

The chain's CDR3 is CASILGPGGASDTQYF. The CDR3 nucleotides read TGTGCCAGCATCCTTGGCCCAGGGGGGGCCTCAGATACGCAGTATTTT. The chain links TRBV5-4 to TRBJ2-3, with D perhaps TRBD1 or TRBD2 (7 bases each). The CDR3 extends over 16 amino acids. The V end lost 6 bases, the J end lost 4 bases, and 21 bases lay between the germline ends. CDR1 SGHNT and CDR2 YYREEE come from the germline V gene (reference sequence).

The gene calls are TRBV6-6 and TRBJ2-7; D is perhaps TRBD2 (5 bases). V gave up 6 bases and J gave up 4 bases, with 10 bases separating them. Per germline, CDR1 MNHNY and CDR2 SVGAGI (reference sequence). The CDR3 has 12 residues. The CDR3 spells CASSSRGYEQYF. CDR3 bases: TGTGCCAGCAGCTCCCGGGGTTACGAGCAGTACTTC.